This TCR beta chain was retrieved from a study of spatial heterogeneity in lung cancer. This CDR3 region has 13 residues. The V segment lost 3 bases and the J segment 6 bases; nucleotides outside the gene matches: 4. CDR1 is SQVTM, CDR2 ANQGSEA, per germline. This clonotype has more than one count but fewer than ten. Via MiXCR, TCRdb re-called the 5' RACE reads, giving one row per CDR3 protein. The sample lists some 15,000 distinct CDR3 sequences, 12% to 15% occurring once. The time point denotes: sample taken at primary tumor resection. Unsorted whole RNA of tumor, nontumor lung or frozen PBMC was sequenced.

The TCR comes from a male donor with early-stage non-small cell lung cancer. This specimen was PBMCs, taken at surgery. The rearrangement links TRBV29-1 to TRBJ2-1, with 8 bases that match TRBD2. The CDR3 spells CSVDLSGGNEQFF. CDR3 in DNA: TGCAGCGTTGACTTAAGCGGGGGCAATGAGCAGTTCTTC.